The source of this T cell receptor beta chain is a study of T cell changes during pregnancy in multiple sclerosis. Measured with immunoSEQ multiplex PCR; TCRdb has only the in-frame clones, and not every one. The sample carries under 60,000 clones, about 90% recorded once. The CDR3 is made up of 14 amino acids. The germline gives CDR1 ENHRY, CDR2 SYGVKD. The germline V and J ends were trimmed by 4 bases and 0 bases, with 7 bases remaining between them. The TCR originated in a female donor in good health, enrolled as a control in a pregnancy study. The genes are TRBV10-3 and TRBJ2-1, with D maybe TRBD2 (5 bases). The sequenced sample was CD4+ T cells from peripheral blood mononuclear cells, obtained in the second trimester of pregnancy. The CDR3 coding sequence is TGTGCCATCAGTGGGGAGAGCTCCTACAATGAGCAGTTCTTC. This gives the protein CAISGESSYNEQFF.